Following are 19 T cell receptor beta chains from one sample sequenced in a study of T cells in Graves' hyperthyroidism and ophthalmopathy. RNA transcripts gave rise to amplified TCR beta CDR3 regions. HTBI primers were employed in a first-round RT-PCR of the TCR CDR3. TCRdb independently ran MiXCR on the multiplex PCR reads; one entry per CDR3 protein. The table includes 350,000 to 450,000 distinct CDR3 sequences, approximately 15% detected once. Source material: blood. The receptors derive from a woman aged 55 to 70 with Graves' hyperthyroidism.

This clonotype has more than one count but fewer than ten. The chain joins TRBV28 to TRBJ1-2; no clear D gene. In germline, CDR1 is MDHEN, CDR2 SYDVKM. The length of the CDR3 is 14 residues. Trimming took 2 bases from V and 6 from J, leaving 13 bases between them. The CDR3 spells CASSLRGSLDGYTF. DNA of the CDR3: TGTGCCAGCAGTTTAAGAGGATCCCTGGATGGCTACACCTTC.

The chain recombines TRBV11-1 with TRBJ2-1; tentatively, D is TRBD1 or TRBD2 (5 bases each). The DNA matches TRBJ2-7 better at its end, which makes the J call doubtful. This CDR3 has 15 amino acids. Germline CDR1 SGHAT, CDR2 FQDESV (reference sequence). In DNA, the CDR3 is TGTGCCAGCAGCCCCAAAACCAGGGACGGCAATGAGCAGTACTTC. Protein sequence: CASSPKTRDGNEQYF.

This clonotype was counted many times. J is TRBJ2-1 and V is TRBV7-9, with a tentative D call TRBD1 (6 bases). The germline CDR1 and CDR2 sequences are SEHNR and FQNEAQ (reference sequence). Trimming pared 7 bases from V and 7 bases from J, leaving 26 bases between. This CDR3 spans 17 amino acids. The CDR3 nucleotides read TGTGCCAGCAACGAAGGGGGTCGGCTTAACGGTAGAAATGAGCAGTTCTTC. Its translation: CASNEGGRLNGRNEQFF.

The V and J genes are TRBV12-3 or TRBV12-4 and TRBJ2-2; 7 positions agree with TRBD1. The CDR3 has 16 residues. V trimming: 5 bases; J trimming: 0 bases; junction bases outside the gene matches: 6. The CDR3 is CASSPDRASNTGELFF. The CDR3 DNA reads TGTGCCAGCAGTCCAGACAGGGCTTCGAACACCGGGGAGCTGTTTTTT.

This clonotype was counted many times. The chain employs TRBV29-1 and TRBJ2-3, with 10 bases fitting TRBD2. The CDR3 is 14 amino acids. V shed 7 bases and J 3 bases; nucleotides not matched to a gene: 7. From germline, CDR1 is SQVTM and CDR2 ANQGSEA. The CDR3 DNA reads as TGCAGCGCTGCTAGCGGGAGTGGTACAGATACGCAGTATTTT. This gives the protein CSAASGSGTDTQYF.

This clonotype was picked up a small number of times. The chain couples TRBV12-3 or TRBV12-4 to TRBJ2-1; tentatively, D is TRBD2 (6 bases). CDR3 length equals 14 residues. V lost 7 bases and J lost 10, with 20 bases in between. The CDR3 DNA sequence: TGTGCCAGCACGACCGCCGGGACTCCCACGGAGCAGTTCTTC. Translated: CASTTAGTPTEQFF.

This clonotype was counted ten times or more. The CDR3 coding sequence is TGCAGTGCTATCCCCGGGGGCGGGAGTCCCTACGAGCAGTACTTC. Encoded protein: CSAIPGGGSPYEQYF. The chain uses TRBV20-1 and TRBJ2-7, with D perhaps TRBD2 (7 bases). Germline lookup yields CDR1 DFQATT and CDR2 SNEGSKA (reference sequence). Trimming took 4 bases from V and 2 from J, leaving 18 bases between them. This CDR3 has 15 amino acids.

This clonotype was found many times. The chain has TRBV2 and TRBJ2-7; 10 bases map to TRBD1. Unmatched junction bases numbered 5, after V lost 7 bases and J lost 5 bases. Germline values: CDR1 SNHLY, CDR2 FYNNEI. The CDR3 extends over 13 amino acids. CDR3 DNA sequence: TGTGCCAGCACCGGGACAGGGGTCCACGAGCAGTACTTC. Translated: CASTGTGVHEQYF.

In its sample, this clonotype was seen many times. The CDR3 DNA is TGTGCCATCAAGAACACAGATACGCAGTATTTT. It translates to CAIKNTDTQYF. The chain couples TRBV10-3 to TRBJ2-3; D not resolved. Per the germline V gene, CDR1 is ENHRY and CDR2 is SYGVKD. This CDR3 spans 11 amino acids. V lost 7 bases to trimming and J lost 2 bases, with 4 bases between them.

The sample holds a few counts of this clonotype. The chain has TRBV5-1 and TRBJ2-1; D gene ambiguous. The CDR3 runs 17 residues. V shed 0 bases and J shed 0 bases, with 13 bases lying between them. Germline values: CDR1 SGHRS, CDR2 YFSETQ. CDR3 in amino acids: CASSLVGWAGSYNEQFF. CDR3 nucleotides: TGCGCCAGCAGCTTGGTGGGTTGGGCAGGCTCCTACAATGAGCAGTTCTTC.

Only a few counts were recorded for this clonotype. This chain joins TRBV3-1 and TRBJ1-4; the match to TRBD1 covers 9 bases. V trimming: 5 bases; J trimming: 11 bases; junction bases outside the gene matches: 12. This CDR3 contains 15 residues. Germline CDR1 and CDR2: LGHDT and YNNKEL (reference sequence). DNA of the CDR3: TGTGCCAGCAGCTCAGAGGGGACAGGGACGCGTAAACTGTTTTTT. It codes for CASSSEGTGTRKLFF.

This clonotype came up many times. The gene calls are TRBV5-1 and TRBJ2-1; 12 bases match TRBD2. J was trimmed by 5 bases and V by 4 bases; bases with no gene match: 7. The CDR3 extends over 16 amino acids. Germline values: CDR1 SGHRS, CDR2 YFSETQ. Here the CDR3 DNA reads TGCGCCAGCAGCCCTCTGACTAGCGGGGGAAACAATGAGCAGTTCTTC. Amino acids: CASSPLTSGGNNEQFF.

This clonotype was counted ten times or more. The chain uses TRBV6-1 and TRBJ2-5; unclear D gene. Germline-derived CDR1 and CDR2 are MNHNS and SASEGT. This CDR3 is 13 amino acids long. With 5 bases removed from V and 2 bases from J, the gap between germline ends came to 9 bases. The CDR3 protein is CASSSVQQETQYF. For the CDR3, the DNA is TGTGCCAGCAGTTCGGTACAGCAAGAGACCCAGTACTTC.

This clonotype was recorded many times. The rearrangement links TRBV2 to TRBJ1-5; no definite D call. Trimming took 4 bases from V and 0 from J, leaving 10 bases between them. CDR1 and CDR2 (germline): SNHLY, FYNNEI. The CDR3 is 15 residues long. CDR3: CASSARQFSNQPQHF. DNA of the CDR3: TGTGCCAGCAGTGCTCGGCAGTTTAGCAATCAGCCCCAGCATTTT.

This clonotype appeared many times. The chain joins TRBV6-2 or TRBV6-3 to TRBJ2-7; D is undetermined. Trimming removed 0 bases at V and 0 bases at J, with 12 bases between. The CDR3 contains 16 residues. Germline V gene data show CDR1 as MNHEY and CDR2 as SVGEGT. The CDR3 spells CASSYSLMDTSYEQYF. CDR3 bases: TGTGCCAGCAGTTACTCCCTCATGGATACCTCCTACGAGCAGTACTTC.

To note about this clonotype: Germline is not matched at one junction end, which may reflect a read error. CDR3 residues: CASSPGTGDNEQFF. The CDR3 DNA is TGTGCCAGCTCACCTGGGACAGGGGACAATGAGCAATTCTTC. The chain combines TRBV18 with TRBJ2-1, with TRBD1 identical over 10 bases. The CDR3 consists of 14 residues. Germline assignment: CDR1 KGHSH and CDR2 LQKENI. Together with reference TRBV18 and TRBJ2-1, the CDR3 gives the full variable domain: NAGVMQNPRHLVRRRGQEARLRCSPMKGHSHVYWYRQLPEEGLKFMVYLQKENIIDESGMPKERFSAEFPKEGPSILRIQQVVRGDSAAYFCASSPGTGDNEQFFGPGTRLTVL.

This clonotype was seen ten or more times. The chain links TRBV6-5 to TRBJ1-2; 11 bases align to TRBD1. V was pared by 0 bases and J by 7 bases, with 7 bases of the junction left unmatched. This CDR3 has 16 residues. From germline, CDR1 is MNHEY and CDR2 SVGAGI. The CDR3 region is CASSYSRTGGAFGYTF. CDR3 nucleotides: TGTGCCAGCAGTTACTCCCGGACAGGGGGCGCTTTTGGCTACACCTTC.

This clonotype turned up a few times. The V gene is TRBV19, the J gene TRBJ2-2, with D maybe TRBD2 (6 bases). Germline values: CDR1 LNHDA, CDR2 SQIVND (reference sequence). This CDR3 region has 16 residues. The ends were cut back, 3 bases at V and 1 base at J, with 12 bases in the middle. CDR3 nucleotide sequence: TGTGCCAGTAGTATTCTAGGTAGCGGGAACACCGGGGAGCTGTTTTTT. It yields the protein CASSILGSGNTGELFF.

This clonotype has at least ten counts. This sequence joins TRBV28 and TRBJ2-7; D not certain. The V end was cut by 10 bases, the J end by 5 bases, with 9 bases between. The CDR3 is 10 amino acids. Germline V gene sequence: CDR1 MDHEN, CDR2 SYDVKM. CDR3 region: CATGADEQYF. CDR3 nucleotide sequence: TGTGCCACCGGTGCAGACGAGCAGTACTTC.